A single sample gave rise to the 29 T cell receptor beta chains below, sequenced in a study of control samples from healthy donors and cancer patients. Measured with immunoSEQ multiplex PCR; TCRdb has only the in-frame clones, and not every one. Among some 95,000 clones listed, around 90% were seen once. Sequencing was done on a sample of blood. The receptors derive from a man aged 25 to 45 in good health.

The CDR3 region is CASSLDRARDTQYF. CDR3 bases: TGTGCCAGCAGCTTGGACAGGGCTAGAGATACGCAGTATTTT. V usage is TRBV5-4 and J usage is TRBJ2-3, with D maybe TRBD1 (6 bases). Germline CDR1 and CDR2: SGHNT and YYREEE (reference sequence). The CDR3 spans 14 residues. V was trimmed by 0 bases and J by 5 bases, leaving 10 bases between them.

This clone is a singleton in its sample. The CDR3, as DNA: TGCGCCAGCAGCTTGGGTCCGGGCGCGAACACCGGGGAGCTGTTTTTT. This gives the protein CASSLGPGANTGELFF. The chain employs TRBV5-1 and TRBJ2-2; D not resolved. Trimming shortened V by 0 bases and J by 0 bases, and 9 bases separated the two germline ends. This CDR3 is built from 16 residues. Per germline, CDR1 SGHRS and CDR2 YFSETQ. The full variable domain, completed using reference TRBV5-1 and TRBJ2-2, is KAGVTQTPRYLIKTRGQQVTLSCSPISGHRSVSWYQQTPGQGLQFLFEYFSETQRNKGNFPGRFSGRQFSNSRSEMNVSTLELGDSALYLCASSLGPGANTGELFFGEGSRLTVL.

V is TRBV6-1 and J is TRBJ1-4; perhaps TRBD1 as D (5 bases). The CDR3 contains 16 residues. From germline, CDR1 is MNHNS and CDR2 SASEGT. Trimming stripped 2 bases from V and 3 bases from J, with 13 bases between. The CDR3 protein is CASSELQGPSNEKLFF. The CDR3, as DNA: TGTGCCAGCAGTGAACTGCAGGGACCCTCTAATGAAAAACTGTTTTTT.

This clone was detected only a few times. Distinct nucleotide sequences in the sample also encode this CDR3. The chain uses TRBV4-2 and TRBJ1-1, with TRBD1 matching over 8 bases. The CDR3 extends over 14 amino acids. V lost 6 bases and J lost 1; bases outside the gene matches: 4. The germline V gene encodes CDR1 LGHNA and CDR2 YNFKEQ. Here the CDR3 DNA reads TGTGCCAGCAGTAGAGGACAGGGGAACACTGAAGCTTTCTTT. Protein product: CASSRGQGNTEAFF.

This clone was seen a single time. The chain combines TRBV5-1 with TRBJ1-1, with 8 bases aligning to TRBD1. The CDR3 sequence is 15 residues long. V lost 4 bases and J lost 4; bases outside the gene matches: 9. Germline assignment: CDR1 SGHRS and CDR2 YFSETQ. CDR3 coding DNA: TGCGCCAGCAGCCCGGACGTGACAGGGGTCACTGAAGCTTTCTTT. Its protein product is CASSPDVTGVTEAFF.

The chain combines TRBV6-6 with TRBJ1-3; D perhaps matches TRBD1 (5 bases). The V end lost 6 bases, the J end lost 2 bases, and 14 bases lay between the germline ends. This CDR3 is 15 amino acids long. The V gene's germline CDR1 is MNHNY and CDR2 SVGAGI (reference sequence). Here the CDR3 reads CASSPGGGAGNTIYF. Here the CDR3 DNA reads TGTGCCAGCAGCCCCGGGGGAGGGGCTGGAAACACCATATATTTT.

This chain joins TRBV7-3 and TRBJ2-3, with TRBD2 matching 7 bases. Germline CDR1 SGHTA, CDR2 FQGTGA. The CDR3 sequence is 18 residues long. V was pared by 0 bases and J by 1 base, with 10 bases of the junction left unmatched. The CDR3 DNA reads TGTGCCAGCAGCTTAACGGGGCATAGGAGCGGGGGCACAGATACGCAGTATTTT. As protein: CASSLTGHRSGGTDTQYF.

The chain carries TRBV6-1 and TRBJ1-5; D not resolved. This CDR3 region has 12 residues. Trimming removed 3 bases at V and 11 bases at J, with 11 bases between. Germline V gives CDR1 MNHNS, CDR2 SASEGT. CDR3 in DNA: TGTGCCAGCAGTGATAGGCTATGGGCCCAGCATTTT. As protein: CASSDRLWAQHF.

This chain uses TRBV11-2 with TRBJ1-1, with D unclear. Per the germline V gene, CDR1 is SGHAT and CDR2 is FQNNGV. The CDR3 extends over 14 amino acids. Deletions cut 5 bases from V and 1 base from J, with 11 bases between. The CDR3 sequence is CASSPFVRNTEAFF. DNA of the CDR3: TGTGCCAGCAGCCCATTTGTGAGGAACACTGAAGCTTTCTTT.

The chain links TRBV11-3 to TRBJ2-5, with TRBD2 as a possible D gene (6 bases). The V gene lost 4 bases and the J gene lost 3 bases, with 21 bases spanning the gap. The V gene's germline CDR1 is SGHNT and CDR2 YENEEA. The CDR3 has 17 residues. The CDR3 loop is CASSSNFGRILKETQYF. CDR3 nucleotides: TGTGCCAGCAGCTCAAATTTTGGGAGGATCCTAAAAGAGACCCAGTACTTC.

CDR3: CASSLRAGQGETQYF. The CDR3 region has the DNA TGTGCCAGCAGCCTTAGGGCGGGGCAGGGGGAGACCCAGTACTTC. The chain recombines TRBV5-6 with TRBJ2-5; D may match TRBD1 or TRBD2 (6 bases each). The V and J ends lost 4 bases and 5 bases respectively, with 18 bases between them. CDR3 length equals 15 residues. Germline-derived CDR1 and CDR2 are SGHDT and YYEEEE.

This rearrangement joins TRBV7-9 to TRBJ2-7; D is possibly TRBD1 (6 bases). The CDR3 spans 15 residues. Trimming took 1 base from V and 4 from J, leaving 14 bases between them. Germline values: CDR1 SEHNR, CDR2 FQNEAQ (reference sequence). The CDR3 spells CASSLVAGAKYEQYF. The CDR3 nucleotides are TGTGCCAGCAGCTTAGTGGCAGGGGCGAAGTACGAGCAGTACTTC.

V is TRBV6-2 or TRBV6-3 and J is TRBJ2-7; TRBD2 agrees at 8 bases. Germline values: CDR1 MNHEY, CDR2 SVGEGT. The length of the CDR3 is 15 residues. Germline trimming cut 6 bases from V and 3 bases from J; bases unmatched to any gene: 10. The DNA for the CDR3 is TGTGCCAGCAGCTTCCCCACTAGCGGACGCTACGAGCAGTACTTC. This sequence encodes CASSFPTSGRYEQYF.

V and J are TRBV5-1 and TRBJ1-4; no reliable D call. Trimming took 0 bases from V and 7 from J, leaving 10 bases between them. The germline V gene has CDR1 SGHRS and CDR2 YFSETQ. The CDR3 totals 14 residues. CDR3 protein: CASSLDSESEKLFF. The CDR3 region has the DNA TGCGCCAGCAGCTTGGACAGCGAGTCTGAAAAACTGTTTTTT.

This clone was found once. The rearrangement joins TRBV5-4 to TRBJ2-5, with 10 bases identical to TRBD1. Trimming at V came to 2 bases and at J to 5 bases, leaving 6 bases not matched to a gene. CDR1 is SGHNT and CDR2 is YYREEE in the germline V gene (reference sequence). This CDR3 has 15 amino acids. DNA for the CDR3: TGTGCCAGCAGCTTTGGGACAGGGGAGTTTGAGACCCAGTACTTC. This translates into CASSFGTGEFETQYF. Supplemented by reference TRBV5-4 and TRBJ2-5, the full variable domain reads ETGVTQSPTHLIKTRGQQVTLRCSSQSGHNTVSWYQQALGQGPQFIFQYYREEENGRGNFPPRFSGLQFPNYSSELNVNALELDDSALYLCASSFGTGEFETQYFGPGTRLLVL.

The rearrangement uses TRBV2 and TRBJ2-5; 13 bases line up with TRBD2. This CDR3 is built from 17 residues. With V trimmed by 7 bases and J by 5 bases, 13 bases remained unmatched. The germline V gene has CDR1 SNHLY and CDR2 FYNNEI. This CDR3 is CASTSIRTSGSSETQYF. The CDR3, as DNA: TGTGCCAGCACCTCTATAAGGACTAGCGGGAGCTCGGAGACCCAGTACTTC. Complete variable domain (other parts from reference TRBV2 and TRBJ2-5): EPEVTQTPSHQVTQMGQEVILRCVPISNHLYFYWYRQILGQKVEFLVSFYNNEISEKSEIFDDQFSVERPDGSNFTLKIRSTKLEDSAMYFCASTSIRTSGSSETQYFGPGTRLLVL.

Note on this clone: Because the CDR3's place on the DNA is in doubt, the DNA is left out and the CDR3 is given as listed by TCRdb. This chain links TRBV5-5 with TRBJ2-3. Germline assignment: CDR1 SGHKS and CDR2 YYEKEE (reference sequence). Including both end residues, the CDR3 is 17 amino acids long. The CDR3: CASSFGPGRASTDTQYF.

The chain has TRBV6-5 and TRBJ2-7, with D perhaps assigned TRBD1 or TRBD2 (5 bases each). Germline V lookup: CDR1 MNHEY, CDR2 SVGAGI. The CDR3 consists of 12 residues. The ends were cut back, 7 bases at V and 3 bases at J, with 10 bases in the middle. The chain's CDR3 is CASTGRNYEQYF. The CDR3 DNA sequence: TGTGCCAGCACGGGACGGAACTACGAGCAGTACTTC.

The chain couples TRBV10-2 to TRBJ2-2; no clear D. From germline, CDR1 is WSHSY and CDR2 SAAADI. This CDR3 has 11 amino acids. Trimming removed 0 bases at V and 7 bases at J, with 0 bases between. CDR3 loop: CASSESGELFF. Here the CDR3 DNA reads TGCGCCAGCAGTGAGTCCGGGGAGCTGTTTTTT.

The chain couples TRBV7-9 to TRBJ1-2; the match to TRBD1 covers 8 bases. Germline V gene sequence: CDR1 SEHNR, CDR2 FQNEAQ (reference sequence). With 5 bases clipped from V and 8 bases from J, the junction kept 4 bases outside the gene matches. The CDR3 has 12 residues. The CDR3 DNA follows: TGTGCCAGCAGCCTAAGACAGGGGGGCTACACCTTC. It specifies CASSLRQGGYTF.

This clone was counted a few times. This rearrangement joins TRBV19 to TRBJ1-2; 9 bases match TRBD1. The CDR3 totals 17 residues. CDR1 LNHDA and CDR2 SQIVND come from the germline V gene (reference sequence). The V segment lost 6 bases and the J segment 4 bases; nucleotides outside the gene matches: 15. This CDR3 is CASRTGTGSLGGYGYTF. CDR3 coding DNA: TGTGCCAGTAGAACCGGGACAGGGTCTTTGGGGGGCTATGGCTACACCTTC.

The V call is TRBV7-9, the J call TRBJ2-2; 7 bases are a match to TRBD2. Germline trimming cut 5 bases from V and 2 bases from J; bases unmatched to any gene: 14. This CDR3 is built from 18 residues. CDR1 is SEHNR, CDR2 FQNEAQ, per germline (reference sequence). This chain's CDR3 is CASSPQGLSGTNTGELFF. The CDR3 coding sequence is TGTGCCAGCAGCCCCCAGGGTTTAAGCGGGACTAACACCGGGGAGCTGTTTTTT.

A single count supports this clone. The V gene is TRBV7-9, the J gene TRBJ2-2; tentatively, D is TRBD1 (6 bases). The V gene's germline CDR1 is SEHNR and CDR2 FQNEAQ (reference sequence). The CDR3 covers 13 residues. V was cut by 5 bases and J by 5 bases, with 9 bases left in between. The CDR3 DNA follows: TGTGCCAGCAGCAGCCAGGGGACCGGGGAGCTGTTTTTT. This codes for CASSSQGTGELFF. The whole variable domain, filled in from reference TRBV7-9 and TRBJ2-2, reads DTGVSQNPRHKITKRGQNVTFRCDPISEHNRLYWYRQTLGQGPEFLTYFQNEAQLEKSRLLSDRFSAERPKGSFSTLEIQRTEQGDSAMYLCASSSQGTGELFFGEGSRLTVL.

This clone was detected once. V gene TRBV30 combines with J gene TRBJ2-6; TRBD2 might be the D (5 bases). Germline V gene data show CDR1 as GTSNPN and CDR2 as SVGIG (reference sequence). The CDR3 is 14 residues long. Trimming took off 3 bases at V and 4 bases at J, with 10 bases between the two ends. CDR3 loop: CAWSTVAGANVLTF. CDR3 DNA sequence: TGTGCCTGGAGCACGGTAGCGGGGGCCAACGTCCTGACTTTC. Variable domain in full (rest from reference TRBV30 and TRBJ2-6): SQTIHQWPATLVQPVGSPLSLECTVEGTSNPNLYWYRQAAGRGLQLLFYSVGIGQISSEVPQNLSASRPQDRQFILSSKKLLLSDSGFYLCAWSTVAGANVLTFGAGSRLTVL.

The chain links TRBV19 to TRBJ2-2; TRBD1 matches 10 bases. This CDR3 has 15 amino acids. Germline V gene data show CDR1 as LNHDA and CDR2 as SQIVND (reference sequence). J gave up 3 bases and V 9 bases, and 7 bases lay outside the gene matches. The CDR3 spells CASTKTGGYTGELFF. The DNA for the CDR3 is TGTGCCAGCACTAAGACAGGGGGCTACACCGGGGAGCTGTTTTTT.

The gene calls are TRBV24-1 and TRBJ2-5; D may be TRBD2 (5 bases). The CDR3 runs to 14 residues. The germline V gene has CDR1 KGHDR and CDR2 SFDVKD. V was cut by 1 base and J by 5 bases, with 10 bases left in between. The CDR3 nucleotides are TGTGCCACCAGTGATTTTTCGGGGTTGGAGACCCAGTACTTC. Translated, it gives CATSDFSGLETQYF.

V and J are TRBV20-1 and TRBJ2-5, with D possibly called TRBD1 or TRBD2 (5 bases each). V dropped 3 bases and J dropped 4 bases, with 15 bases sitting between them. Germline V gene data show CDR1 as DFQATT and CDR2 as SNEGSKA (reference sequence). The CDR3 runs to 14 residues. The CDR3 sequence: CSASSGSVGETQYF. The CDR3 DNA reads TGCAGTGCTAGTTCAGGGAGTGTTGGAGAGACCCAGTACTTC.

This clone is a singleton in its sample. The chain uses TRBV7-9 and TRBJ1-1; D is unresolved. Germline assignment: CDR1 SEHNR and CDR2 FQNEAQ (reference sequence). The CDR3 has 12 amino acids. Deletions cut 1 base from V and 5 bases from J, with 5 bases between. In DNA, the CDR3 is TGTGCCAGCAGCTTAGGGTCTACTGAAGCTTTCTTT. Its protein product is CASSLGSTEAFF.

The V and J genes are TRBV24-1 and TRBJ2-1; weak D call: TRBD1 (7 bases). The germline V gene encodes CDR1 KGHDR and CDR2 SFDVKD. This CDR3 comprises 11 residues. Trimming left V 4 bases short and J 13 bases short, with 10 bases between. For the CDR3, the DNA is TGTGCCACCAGTGAGCAGGGGGGTCAGTTCTTC. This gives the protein CATSEQGGQFF.